This T cell receptor (beta chain) is from a study of blood T cell repertoires in COVID-19. V lost 4 bases, J lost 8 bases, and 16 bases lay in between. Germline assignment: CDR1 SGHRS and CDR2 YFSETQ. The CDR3 loop spans 14 amino acids. This table comes from immunoSEQ multiplex PCR, and its TCRdb copy is limited to in-frame clones, with some not included. The sample has around 160,000 clones; 80% to 90% are singletons. This chain links TRBV5-1 with TRBJ2-1; TRBD1 might be the D (5 bases). Sequencing input: peripheral blood. The clonotype was recovered from a man in his late teens or twenties with COVID-19, enrolled during active disease. CDR3 loop: CASSPRQLPDEQFF. For the CDR3, the DNA is TGCGCCAGCAGCCCCCGACAGCTACCGGATGAGCAGTTCTTC.